This TCR beta chain came from a study of blood T cell repertoires in COVID-19. About the study: Material from acute and convalescent COVID-19 was sourced from the United States, Italy and Spain. In each case, the material was cDNA or gDNA derived from T cells, B-cell-depleted T cells, or PBMCs.

J lost 1 base, V lost 7 bases, and 6 bases had no gene match. The CDR3 totals 15 residues. Per the germline V gene, CDR1 is SGHRS and CDR2 is YFSETQ. Authors' methods: Amplification of reference gene primers provided the estimated nucleated cell counts. Libraries were prepared by immunoSEQ multiplex PCR; TCRdb keeps only in-frame clonotypes and omits some of them. Clonal size and the V and J genes are those of that table, whereas D and trimming came from the DNA. The table lists roughly 100,000 clones, approximately 80% of them singletons. What was sequenced was peripheral blood. This receptor was identified in a man between 60 and 75 years old with acute or convalescent COVID-19. The chain recombines TRBV5-1 with TRBJ2-1, with 9 bases aligning to TRBD2. The CDR3 DNA reads TGCGCCAGCTTAGCGGGAGCGGGGTCCTACAATGAGCAGTTCTTC. Translation gives CASLAGAGSYNEQFF.